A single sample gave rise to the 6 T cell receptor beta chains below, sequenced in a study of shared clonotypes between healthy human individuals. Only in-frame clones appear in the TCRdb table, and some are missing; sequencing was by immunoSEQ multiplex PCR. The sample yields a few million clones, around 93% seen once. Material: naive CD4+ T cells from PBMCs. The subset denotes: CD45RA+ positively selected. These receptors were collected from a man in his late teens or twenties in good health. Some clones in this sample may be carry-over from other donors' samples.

In nucleotides, the CDR3 is TGTGCCAGCAGCTACCTAGCGGGAGCTGGGGCCAACGTCCTGACTTTC. This translates into CASSYLAGAGANVLTF. V and J are TRBV7-2 and TRBJ2-6; 10 bases agree with TRBD2. V lost 4 bases and J lost 2; bases outside the gene matches: 2. Per germline, CDR1 SGHTA and CDR2 FQGNSA. CDR3 length equals 16 residues. Looking up the rest from reference TRBV7-2 and TRBJ2-6 gives the full variable domain: GAGVSQSPSNKVTEKGKDVELRCDPISGHTALYWYRQSLGQGLEFLIYFQGNSAPDKSGLPSDRFSAERTGGSVSTLTIQRTQQEDSAVYLCASSYLAGAGANVLTFGAGSRLTVL.

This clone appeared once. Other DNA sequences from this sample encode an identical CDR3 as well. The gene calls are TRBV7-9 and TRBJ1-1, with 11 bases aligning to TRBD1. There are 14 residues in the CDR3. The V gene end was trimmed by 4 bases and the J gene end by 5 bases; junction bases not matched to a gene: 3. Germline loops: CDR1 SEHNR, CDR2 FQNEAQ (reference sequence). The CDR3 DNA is TGTGCCAGCAGCTCCGGACAGGGGGCAACTGAAGCTTTCTTT. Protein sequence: CASSSGQGATEAFF. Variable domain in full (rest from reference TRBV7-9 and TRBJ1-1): DTGVSQNPRHKITKRGQNVTFRCDPISEHNRLYWYRQTLGQGPEFLTYFQNEAQLEKSRLLSDRFSAERPKGSFSTLEIQRTEQGDSAMYLCASSSGQGATEAFFGQGTRLTVV.

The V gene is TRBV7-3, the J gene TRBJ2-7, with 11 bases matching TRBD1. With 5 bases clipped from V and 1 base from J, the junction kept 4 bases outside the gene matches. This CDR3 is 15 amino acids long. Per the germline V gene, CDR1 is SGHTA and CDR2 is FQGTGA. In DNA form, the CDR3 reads TGTGCCAGCAGCGTCGGACAGGGGGCATCCTACGAGCAGTACTTC. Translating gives CASSVGQGASYEQYF.

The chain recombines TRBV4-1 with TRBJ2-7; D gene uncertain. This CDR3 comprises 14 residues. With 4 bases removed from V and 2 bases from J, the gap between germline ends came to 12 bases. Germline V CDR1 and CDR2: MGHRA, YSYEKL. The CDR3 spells CASSRLAETYEQYF. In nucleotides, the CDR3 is TGCGCCAGCAGCCGGTTAGCAGAAACCTACGAGCAGTACTTC.

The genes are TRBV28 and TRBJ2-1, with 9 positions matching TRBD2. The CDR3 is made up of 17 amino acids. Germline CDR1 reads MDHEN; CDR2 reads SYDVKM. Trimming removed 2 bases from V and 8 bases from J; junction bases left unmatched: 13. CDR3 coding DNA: TGTGCCAGCAGTTTAGTTGCTAGCGGGACGTTAAACCATGAGCAGTTCTTC. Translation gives CASSLVASGTLNHEQFF.

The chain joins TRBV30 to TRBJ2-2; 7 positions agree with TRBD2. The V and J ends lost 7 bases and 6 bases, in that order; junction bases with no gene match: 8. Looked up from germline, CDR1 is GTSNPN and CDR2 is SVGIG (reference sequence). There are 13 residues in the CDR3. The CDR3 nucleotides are TGTGCCTCCATAGGGGCGGGAGCCGGGGAGCTGTTTTTT. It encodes CASIGAGAGELFF.